This T cell receptor (beta chain) was documented in a study of blood T cell repertoires in COVID-19. Study-level information: Nucleic acid was either cDNA or gDNA, and it came from T cells, B-cell-depleted T cells, or PBMCs.

The assay was immunoSEQ multiplex PCR, and TCRdb's table has in-frame clones only and misses some. The sample carries some 150,000 clones, over 80% recorded once. The CDR3 contains 15 residues. V was pared by 0 bases and J by 0 bases, with 7 bases between. Germline CDR1 reads SGHRS; CDR2 reads YFSETQ. This clonotype originated in a man in his fifties or sixties with active COVID-19. Sequenced material: peripheral blood. This chain uses TRBV5-1 with TRBJ1-3; maybe TRBD1 (5 bases). The CDR3 loop is CASSLGRGSGNTIYF. CDR3 DNA: TGCGCCAGCAGCTTGGGTAGGGGCTCTGGAAACACCATATATTTT.